The sequence of this TCR beta chain was determined in a study of blood T cell repertoires in COVID-19. At the level of the study: Samples taken during acute and convalescent COVID-19 were collected in the United States, Italy and Spain. PBMCs, B-cell-depleted T cells, or T cells provided the cDNA or gDNA that made up the material.

This CDR3 comprises 13 residues. The germline CDR1 and CDR2 sequences are SGHVS and FQNEAQ. Trimming took 1 base from V and 8 from J; bases not matched to a gene: 3. Source study methods: Amplification from reference gene primers served as the basis for estimated nucleated cell counts. Clones were read by immunoSEQ multiplex PCR, and TCRdb kept only the in-frame ones, dropping some. The DNA gave D and trimming, while V, J and clone size come from that table. This table has around 160,000 clones, about four fifths appearing once. The material sequenced was peripheral blood. The sequence was collected from a man aged 55 to 70 with active or convalescent COVID-19. This chain connects TRBV7-8 to TRBJ1-2; 8 bases line up with TRBD1. The chain's CDR3 is CASSLGTGRGYTF. CDR3 DNA sequence: TGTGCCAGCAGCTTAGGGACAGGGCGCGGCTACACCTTC.